This is a list of T cell receptor beta chains from one sample in a study of Ad26.COV2.S vaccination and SARS-CoV-2 variants. Repertoires were generated with immunoSEQ multiplex PCR, while TCRdb's copy carries only in-frame clones and drops some. Altogether hundreds of thousands of clones are present, 89% being singletons, with the ten largest covering over 2.5%. The sample here was peripheral blood, taken in a trial of Ad26.COV2.S vaccine versus placebo. The source is a person between 18 and 65 years old who received the Ad26.COV2.S COVID-19 vaccine or a placebo. Both conserved end residues are part of each CDR3. A D gene is named only where the DNA matches it firmly.

>TRBJ1-5|TRBD1|TRBV5-1
CASRETGGTGQPQHF
TGCGCCAGCAGGGAAACAGGGGGTACGGGTCAGCCCCAGCATTTT
>TRBJ1-2|TRBD1|TRBV7-8
CASSLGGTGEGGYTF
TGTGCCAGCAGCTTAGGAGGGACAGGGGAAGGAGGCTACACCTTC
>TRBJ2-1|TRBD2|TRBV7-3
CASSPAGGSYNEQFF
TGTGCCAGCAGCCCGGCGGGGGGTTCCTACAATGAGCAGTTCTTC
>TRBJ1-5|.|TRBV19
CASSISGSNQPQHF
TGTGCCAGTAGTATATCAGGCTCCAATCAGCCCCAGCATTTT
>TRBJ2-4|TRBD2|TRBV24-1
CATSSRTSDKNIQYF
TGTGCCACCAGCTCTCGGACTAGCGACAAAAACATTCAGTACTTC
>TRBJ2-5|TRBD1|TRBV5-6
CASSETGTAGETQYF
TGTGCCAGCAGCGAGACCGGGACAGCTGGAGAGACCCAGTACTTC
>TRBJ1-2|TRBD1|TRBV30
CAWANRGPNYGYTF
TGTGCCTGGGCGAACAGGGGGCCTAACTATGGCTACACCTTC
>TRBJ2-1|.|TRBV5-1
CASRRGLGQDEQFF
TGCGCCAGCAGGAGAGGGCTCGGCCAGGATGAGCAGTTCTTC
>TRBJ2-3|.|TRBV4-1
CASREVVGRDTQYF
TGCGCCAGCAGGGAAGTAGTGGGGAGAGATACGCAGTATTTT
>TRBJ1-6|.|TRBV5-8
CASSPDRSSYNSPLHF
TGTGCCAGCAGCCCGGACCGGAGCTCCTATAATTCACCCCTCCACTTT
>TRBJ1-5|.|TRBV19
CASSMGRAVGYSNQPQHF
TGTGCCAGTAGTATGGGCAGGGCAGTGGGGTATAGCAATCAGCCCCAGCATTTT
>TRBJ1-1|.|TRBV6-5
CASSYSSDNTEAFF
TGTGCCAGCAGTTACTCTTCAGATAACACTGAAGCTTTCTTT
>TRBJ1-3|TRBD1|TRBV6-1
CASSDPGTGRNTIYF
TGTGCCAGCAGTGACCCTGGGACAGGGAGGAACACCATATATTTT
>TRBJ2-3|TRBD2|TRBV19
CASSLGASGVTDTQYF
TGTGCCAGTAGTTTAGGGGCTAGCGGGGTAACAGATACGCAGTATTTT
>TRBJ1-5|.|TRBV7-9
CASSLGAGNQPQHF
TGTGCCAGCAGCTTGGGGGCGGGCAATCAGCCCCAGCATTTT